What follows are 22 T cell receptor beta chains derived from one specimen sequenced in a study of T cells in Graves' hyperthyroidism and ophthalmopathy. TCR beta CDR3 regions were amplified from RNA transcripts. The HTBI primer set served for first-round RT-PCR of the TCR CDR3. From the multiplex PCR reads, TCRdb called clonotypes with MiXCR, one entry per CDR3 protein. The sample carries approximately 370,000 distinct CDR3 sequences, approximately 15% recorded once. Sequencing was carried out using blood. The receptors were sampled from a woman in her 30s with Graves' hyperthyroidism.

This clonotype was seen a few times. This chain connects TRBV28 to TRBJ2-3; a weak D match, TRBD1 (5 bases). The ends were cut back, 5 bases at V and 4 bases at J, with 19 bases in the middle. Looked up from germline, CDR1 is MDHEN and CDR2 is SYDVKM. The CDR3 has 16 amino acids. The CDR3 sequence is CASSPLEGAGSDTQYF. The CDR3 DNA follows: TGTGCCAGCAGTCCCCTCGAAGGTGCAGGGTCAGATACGCAGTATTTT.

This clonotype was picked up many times. The chain links TRBV30 to TRBJ1-1; D might be TRBD1 (5 bases). The CDR3 contains 13 residues. Trimming stripped 2 bases from V and 5 bases from J, with 12 bases between. CDR1 is GTSNPN, CDR2 SVGIG, per germline (reference sequence). In DNA, the CDR3 is TGTGCCTGGAGTAGGGGACCGCGGACTGAAGCTTTCTTT. Translating gives CAWSRGPRTEAFF.

This clonotype was counted many times. The chain couples TRBV5-1 to TRBJ1-4; D is unclear. V was pared by 0 bases and J by 5 bases, with 11 bases between. Germline V gene data show CDR1 as SGHRS and CDR2 as YFSETQ. This CDR3 has 15 amino acids. The CDR3, as DNA: TGCGCCAGCAGCTTGGTCCCTGGACGAAATGAAAAACTGTTTTTT. Translated, it gives CASSLVPGRNEKLFF. The full variable domain, in which reference TRBV5-1 and TRBJ1-4 provide the parts outside the CDR3, is KAGVTQTPRYLIKTRGQQVTLSCSPISGHRSVSWYQQTPGQGLQFLFEYFSETQRNKGNFPGRFSGRQFSNSRSEMNVSTLELGDSALYLCASSLVPGRNEKLFFGSGTQLSVL.

This clonotype was detected ten times or more. CDR3 in DNA: TGTGCCAGCAGTCCCCGGACAGGTGAGGGACCAGATACGCAGTATTTT. Its translation: CASSPRTGEGPDTQYF. This rearrangement joins TRBV28 to TRBJ2-3, with 7 bases fitting TRBD1. This CDR3 spans 16 amino acids. J gave up 4 bases and V 5 bases, and 12 bases lay outside the gene matches. CDR1 and CDR2 (germline): MDHEN, SYDVKM.

This clonotype was seen a handful of times. The V call is TRBV6-2 or TRBV6-3, the J call TRBJ2-5; 8 bases are shared with TRBD2. The CDR3 extends over 15 amino acids. Trimming cost V 7 bases and J 5 bases; bases outside gene matches: 12. Looked up from germline, CDR1 is MNHEY and CDR2 is SVGEGT. DNA for the CDR3: TGTGCCAGCATTCCGACCCAGCGGGAGTCGGAGACCCAGTACTTC. Amino acid sequence: CASIPTQRESETQYF.

This chain links TRBV6-1 with TRBJ1-2; D might be TRBD1 (5 bases). CDR1 and CDR2 (germline): MNHNS, SASEGT. The CDR3 contains 15 residues. V was shortened by 6 bases and J by 3 bases, with 17 bases between the two germline ends. The CDR3 region has the DNA TGTGCCAGCAGCCGACGGTGGGGCAAGGACTATGGCTACACCTTC. Translating gives CASSRRWGKDYGYTF.

This clonotype has more than one count but fewer than ten. This sequence joins TRBV20-1 and TRBJ2-3; TRBD2 is a possible D gene (7 bases). The CDR3 has 14 residues. The germline CDR1 and CDR2 sequences are DFQATT and SNEGSKA (reference sequence). V lost 5 bases, J lost 3 bases, and 15 bases lay in between. The CDR3 protein is CSAPLRGGTDTQYF. The CDR3 nucleotides read TGCAGTGCTCCCCTTAGGGGGGGAACAGATACGCAGTATTTT.

The rearrangement links TRBV5-6 to TRBJ1-1; D remains ambiguous. The V end was cut by 3 bases, the J end by 4 bases, with 7 bases between. Per the germline V gene, CDR1 is SGHDT and CDR2 is YYEEEE. The CDR3 is 12 residues long. CDR3 sequence: CASSYARTEAFF. Here the CDR3 DNA reads TGTGCCAGCAGCTACGCACGCACTGAAGCTTTCTTT. Combining the CDR3 with reference TRBV5-6 and TRBJ1-1 gives the whole variable domain DAGVTQSPTHLIKTRGQQVTLRCSPKSGHDTVSWYQQALGQGPQFIFQYYEEEERQRGNFPDRFSGHQFPNYSSELNVNALLLGDSALYLCASSYARTEAFFGQGTRLTVV.

This clonotype has a count of ten or more. J is TRBJ1-1 and V is TRBV13; 10 bases agree with TRBD1. Germline V CDR1 and CDR2: PRHDT, FYEKMQ (reference sequence). The CDR3 has 14 amino acids. V lost 2 bases and J lost 4; bases outside the gene matches: 1. DNA of the CDR3: TGTGCCAGCAGCTTAAGGACAGGGGGCACTGAAGCTTTCTTT. This gives the protein CASSLRTGGTEAFF.

Ten or more counts support this clonotype. The rearrangement joins TRBV11-2 to TRBJ2-5; no firm D call. The CDR3 runs 14 residues. The germline V and J ends were trimmed by 3 bases and 5 bases, with 13 bases remaining between them. Germline V gene sequence: CDR1 SGHAT, CDR2 FQNNGV. The CDR3: CASSLNGLYETQYF. For the CDR3, the DNA is TGTGCCAGCAGCTTGAATGGCTTATATGAGACCCAGTACTTC.

The sample holds many counts of this clonotype. The chain has TRBV3-1 and TRBJ2-7; D remains unclear. V was trimmed by 5 bases and J by 3 bases, leaving 5 bases between them. CDR1 and CDR2 from the germline V gene are LGHDT and YNNKEL (reference sequence). This CDR3 region has 11 residues. The CDR3: CASSSHYEQYF. The CDR3 DNA sequence: TGTGCCAGCAGCTCACACTACGAGCAGTACTTC.

The chain has TRBV5-5 and TRBJ2-7; D is undetermined. V shed 7 bases and J shed 2 bases, with 19 bases lying between them. Germline-derived CDR1 and CDR2 are SGHKS and YYEKEE (reference sequence). The CDR3 has 15 residues. The CDR3 region has the DNA TGTGCCAGCCAATATGGCCCCGTTTTAGCCTACGAGCAGTACTTC. Its translation is CASQYGPVLAYEQYF.

Many counts were recorded for this clonotype. V gene TRBV6-1 combines with J gene TRBJ2-3; a possible D gene is TRBD1 (6 bases). Trimming took 6 bases from V and 4 from J, leaving 14 bases between them. Germline CDR1 MNHNS, CDR2 SASEGT. The CDR3 consists of 14 residues. The CDR3 loop is CASRTTGYADTQYF. The CDR3, as DNA: TGTGCCAGCAGGACTACAGGGTATGCAGATACGCAGTATTTT.

In this sample, this clonotype turned up many times. CDR3 sequence: CASSLSQGRSYEQYF. The DNA for the CDR3 is TGTGCCAGCAGCTTAAGCCAAGGACGGTCCTACGAGCAGTACTTC. The chain employs TRBV7-9 and TRBJ2-7; D is unclear. Per the germline V gene, CDR1 is SEHNR and CDR2 is FQNEAQ (reference sequence). With 2 bases removed from V and 1 base from J, the gap between germline ends came to 12 bases. This CDR3 has 15 amino acids.

This clonotype showed up many times. The chain is built from TRBV20-1 and TRBJ1-5, with 8 bases that match TRBD1. With 5 bases clipped from V and 1 base from J, the junction kept 4 bases outside the gene matches. The CDR3 is 14 amino acids. The germline gives CDR1 DFQATT, CDR2 SNEGSKA (reference sequence). The CDR3 loop is CSASTGGSNQPQHF. In DNA, the CDR3 is TGCAGTGCTTCAACAGGGGGAAGCAATCAGCCCCAGCATTTT.

In its sample, this clonotype was seen many times. The CDR3 spells CASSLALEASGRAVVQYF. The CDR3 DNA reads TGTGCCAGCAGCTTAGCCTTAGAGGCGAGCGGGAGGGCGGTTGTTCAGTACTTC. The rearrangement uses TRBV7-2 and TRBJ2-5; 10 nucleotides agree with TRBD2. The CDR3 is 18 amino acids. Germline V lookup: CDR1 SGHTA, CDR2 FQGNSA. With 0 bases clipped from V and 11 bases from J, the junction kept 18 bases outside the gene matches.

This rearrangement joins TRBV20-1 to TRBJ2-7, with 11 bases aligning to TRBD2. Germline CDR1 is DFQATT and CDR2 is SNEGSKA (reference sequence). V lost 7 bases to trimming and J lost 1 base; unmatched junction nucleotides: 6. The CDR3 is 14 amino acids. The CDR3 nucleotides read TGCAGTGTTACTAGCGGGAGTCGGTCCTACGAGCAGTACTTC. Translating gives CSVTSGSRSYEQYF.

In this sample, this clonotype turned up many times. The J gene is TRBJ2-5, the V gene TRBV11-3; 9 bases map to TRBD1. Trimming removed 3 bases from V and 7 bases from J; junction bases left unmatched: 9. There are 15 residues in the CDR3. CDR1 is SGHNT and CDR2 is YENEEA in the germline V gene. CDR3 loop: CASSLDRGDRGTQYF. The CDR3 DNA follows: TGTGCCAGCAGCTTGGACAGGGGCGACCGGGGGACCCAGTACTTC.

This clonotype was counted only a few times. The chain employs TRBV5-1 and TRBJ2-1; D might be TRBD1 or TRBD2, each matching 5 bases. The CDR3 is 13 amino acids. Germline-derived CDR1 and CDR2 are SGHRS and YFSETQ. V was cut by 1 base and J by 6 bases, with 8 bases left in between. CDR3 sequence: CASSLPGSNEQFF. CDR3 nucleotides: TGCGCCAGCAGCTTGCCAGGGAGCAATGAGCAGTTCTTC.

The gene calls are TRBV2 and TRBJ1-5, with D possibly TRBD1 on 5 matching bases. V was pared by 7 bases and J by 6 bases, with 10 bases between. Germline CDR1 is SNHLY and CDR2 is FYNNEI. This CDR3 comprises 12 residues. In DNA form, the CDR3 reads TGTGCCAGCACGGGGGAAAGTCAGCCCCAGCATTTT. Translating gives CASTGESQPQHF.

This clonotype was detected only a few times. This sequence joins TRBV6-1 and TRBJ1-5; D is undetermined. V was clipped by 3 bases and J by 4 bases, with 7 bases between them. The germline CDR1 and CDR2 sequences are MNHNS and SASEGT. The CDR3 sequence is 13 residues long. CDR3 sequence: CASSDRNNQPQHF. CDR3 sequence (DNA): TGTGCCAGCAGTGACAGAAATAATCAGCCCCAGCATTTT.

This clonotype was found many times. The chain has TRBV6-1 and TRBJ1-1, with D possibly matching TRBD1 (6 bases). The germline gives CDR1 MNHNS, CDR2 SASEGT. This CDR3 has 15 amino acids. V gave up 4 bases and J gave up 1 base, with 13 bases separating them. This CDR3 reads CASSAPGQRNTEAFF. DNA of the CDR3: TGTGCCAGCAGTGCTCCGGGACAAAGGAACACTGAAGCTTTCTTT.